The rows below give T cell receptor beta chains drawn from one sample of a study of T-cell memory formation after mild COVID-19. TCRdb ran MiXCR on the 5' RACE reads and lists one entry per CDR3 protein. The table includes roughly 600,000 distinct CDR3 sequences, approximately 18% detected once. Sample: PBMCs or a T cell subset sorted from them (not recorded which). The receptors were sampled from an adult woman who had mild COVID-19 (a few samples of this study predate the infection). Cell type and time point are not known. CDR3s include the opening cysteine and the closing phenylalanine or tryptophan. The D gene is left open where the match is weak. Clone size appears in some rows only: once, few, many, or a class for an expanded clone.

D | J | size | V | DNA | CDR3
. | TRBJ1-1 | . | TRBV4-3 | TGCGCCAGCAGCCAATGGACATCTCGAGGGACTGAAGCTTTCTTT | CASSQWTSRGTEAFF
. | TRBJ2-1 | few | TRBV9 | TGTGCCAGCAGCGTAGGTGGGGCGGGAAGCGGAGTTCGGCAGTTCTTC | CASSVGGAGSGVRQFF
TRBD1 | TRBJ2-1 | . | TRBV12-3/TRBV12-4 | TGTGCCAGCAGTCGGGACAGGGGGACCAATGAGCAGTTCTTC | CASSRDRGTNEQFF
. | TRBJ2-3 | . | TRBV5-5 | TGTGCCAGCAGCTTAATCCGCACAGATACGCAGTATTTT | CASSLIRTDTQYF
. | TRBJ2-1 | . | TRBV24-1 | TGTGCCACCAGTGATCCGTTGACAGGGACTTACAATGAGCAGTTCTTC | CATSDPLTGTYNEQFF
. | TRBJ2-7 | . | TRBV20-1 | TGCAGTGCTCCCCCGCCGGGGGAATACGAGCAGTACTTC | CSAPPPGEYEQYF
. | TRBJ2-1 | . | TRBV6-2/TRBV6-3 | TGTGCCAGTTCCAGACTAGATTTTCGCAGAAGCTCCTACAATGAGCAGTTCTTC | CASSRLDFRRSSYNEQFF
. | TRBJ2-1 | few | TRBV7-3 | TGTGCCAGCAGCTTATCGGCTAGCCCAGACAATGAGCAGTTCTTC | CASSLSASPDNEQFF
. | TRBJ2-3 | . | TRBV10-3 | TGTGCCATCAGTGAGTTAAAGGGGGGCCAGTTAGATACGCAGTATTTT | CAISELKGGQLDTQYF
. | TRBJ2-7 | many | TRBV7-9 | TGTGCCAGCAGCCCCCGCGGTTCCTACGAGCAGTACTTC | CASSPRGSYEQYF
. | TRBJ2-7 | . | TRBV4-1 | TGCGCCAGCAGCCAAGGGCCGGGACCGGGCTACGAGCAGTACTTC | CASSQGPGPGYEQYF
TRBD2 | TRBJ2-1 | few | TRBV27 | TGTGCCAGCAGTCCCCCGCGGCCGGGACTAGTCAGCGAGCAGTTCTTC | CASSPPRPGLVSEQFF
. | TRBJ2-3 | . | TRBV21-1 | TGTGCCAGCAGCACCATCTTCTCCCAGGGGAGGAACGTTGATACGCAGTATTTT | CASSTIFSQGRNVDTQYF
TRBD1 | TRBJ2-7 | few | TRBV27 | TGTGCCAGCAGTCCTCGACAGGGCCCTCCACCCTACGAGCAGTACTTC | CASSPRQGPPPYEQYF
TRBD1 | TRBJ1-1 | few | TRBV5-1 | TGCGCCAGCAGCTTCGGACAGGCCACTGAAGCTTTCTTT | CASSFGQATEAFF
TRBD1 | TRBJ2-1 | . | TRBV20-1 | TGCAGTGCTAGCCCGGGGACAGGGGAGCAGTTCTTC | CSASPGTGEQFF
. | TRBJ2-1 | many | TRBV7-9 | TGTGCCAGCAGCTTATTCGGTGGATTCGGCCGCAATGAGCAGTTCTTC | CASSLFGGFGRNEQFF